A single sample gave rise to the 24 T cell receptor beta chains below, sequenced in a study of identical twins. Using its own MiXCR run on the 5' RACE reads, TCRdb lists one record per CDR3 protein. The top ten clones hold under 10% of a sample with around 370,000 distinct CDR3 sequences, approximately 8.7% of them seen once. Sequencing input: naive T cells sorted from blood. The receptors derive from a woman aged 50 to 60 in good health.

The chain is built from TRBV14 and TRBJ2-1; a weak D match, TRBD2 (7 bases). CDR3 length equals 15 residues. The V gene's germline CDR1 is SGHDN and CDR2 FVKESK. Trimming took off 2 bases at V and 4 bases at J, with 12 bases between the two ends. For the CDR3, the DNA is TGTGCCAGCAGCCAAAGGGGGACTACTTACAATGAGCAGTTCTTC. This sequence encodes CASSQRGTTYNEQFF.

This clonotype was observed a few times. This sequence joins TRBV3-1 and TRBJ1-5, with D uncertain. The CDR3 is 14 residues long. Germline-derived CDR1 and CDR2 are LGHDT and YNNKEL (reference sequence). Trimming removed 0 bases from V and 4 bases from J, with 7 bases in between. The CDR3 bases are TGTGCCAGCAGCCAAGATATTGGGAATCAGCCCCAGCATTTT. This translates into CASSQDIGNQPQHF. Supplemented by reference TRBV3-1 and TRBJ1-5, the full variable domain reads DTAVSQTPKYLVTQMGNDKSIKCEQNLGHDTMYWYKQDSKKFLKIMFSYNNKELIINETVPNRFSPKSPDKAHLNLHINSLELGDSAVYFCASSQDIGNQPQHFGDGTRLSIL.

This clonotype was seen repeatedly, ten times or more. The CDR3 DNA is TGCGCCAGCAGCCCACCCGGACTAGCGGACTACGAGCAGTACTTC. Amino acid sequence: CASSPPGLADYEQYF. The chain carries TRBV5-1 and TRBJ2-7, with TRBD2 matching 10 bases. CDR3 length: 15 amino acids. J lost 3 bases, V lost 4 bases, and 7 bases had no gene match. The V gene's germline CDR1 is SGHRS and CDR2 YFSETQ.

This clonotype was detected many times. V gene TRBV12-3 or TRBV12-4 combines with J gene TRBJ2-1, with 9 bases aligning to TRBD2. CDR3 length equals 16 residues. V trimming: 7 bases; J trimming: 7 bases; junction bases outside the gene matches: 14. The CDR3, as DNA: TGTGCCAGCACCACGGGGGGCGGGAGGGCCCGTAATGAGCAGTTCTTC. It translates to CASTTGGGRARNEQFF.

This clonotype was picked up a small number of times. The chain couples TRBV6-5 to TRBJ1-5; no definite D call. The CDR3 consists of 13 residues. Germline CDR1 MNHEY, CDR2 SVGAGI. The germline V and J ends were trimmed by 2 bases and 7 bases, with 9 bases remaining between them. CDR3 coding DNA: TGTGCCAGCAGTTACAAGGCTCACCAGCCCCAGCATTTT. Amino acid sequence: CASSYKAHQPQHF.

There are a few counts of this clonotype. This chain joins TRBV27 and TRBJ2-3; no definite D call. This CDR3 has 11 residues. The V and J ends lost 5 bases and 8 bases respectively, with 8 bases between them. CDR1 is MNHEY and CDR2 is SMNVEV in the germline V gene (reference sequence). This chain's CDR3 is CASSTTGTQYF. Written as DNA, the CDR3 is TGTGCCAGCAGTACCACCGGTACGCAGTATTTT.

This clonotype was counted ten times or more. V gene TRBV15 combines with J gene TRBJ1-1; a weak D match, TRBD1 (6 bases). V was trimmed by 0 bases and J by 1 base, leaving 12 bases between them. CDR1 is LNHNV, CDR2 YYDKDF, per germline (reference sequence). The CDR3 consists of 16 residues. CDR3 residues: CATSRETGPKNTEAFF. The CDR3 coding sequence is TGTGCCACCAGCAGAGAGACAGGCCCTAAGAACACTGAAGCTTTCTTT. Complete variable domain (other parts from reference TRBV15 and TRBJ1-1): DAMVIQNPRYQVTQFGKPVTLSCSQTLNHNVMYWYQQKSSQAPKLLFHYYDKDFNNEADTPDNFQSRRPNTSFCFLDIRSPGLGDTAMYLCATSRETGPKNTEAFFGQGTRLTVV.

This clonotype appeared a few times. J is TRBJ2-7 and V is TRBV14, with D possibly being TRBD2 (6 bases). The CDR3 is 12 amino acids. V was trimmed by 4 bases and J by 3 bases, leaving 7 bases between them. The germline V gene has CDR1 SGHDN and CDR2 FVKESK. The CDR3 DNA reads TGTGCCAGCAGCCGGACTAACTACGAGCAGTACGTC. Protein sequence: CASSRTNYEQYV.

This clonotype was seen more than once but under ten times. J is TRBJ1-2 and V is TRBV2; no definite D call. CDR3 size: 14 residues. Looked up from germline, CDR1 is SNHLY and CDR2 is FYNNEI. V shed 0 bases and J shed 4 bases, with 9 bases lying between them. The CDR3 region is CASSEAAGSYGYTF. CDR3 coding DNA: TGTGCCAGCAGTGAAGCGGCAGGTTCCTATGGCTACACCTTC.

A few counts support this clonotype. The rearrangement links TRBV12-3 or TRBV12-4 to TRBJ2-1, with TRBD2 identical over 14 bases. There are 16 residues in the CDR3. With V trimmed by 5 bases and J by 8 bases, 8 bases remained unmatched. The CDR3: CASSNGLAGGSYEQFF. Here the CDR3 DNA reads TGTGCCAGCAGTAACGGACTAGCGGGAGGTAGTTATGAGCAGTTCTTC.

The chain is built from TRBV29-1 and TRBJ2-4; 9 bases fit TRBD1. The length of the CDR3 is 13 residues. V lost 6 bases to trimming and J lost 8 bases; unmatched junction nucleotides: 8. CDR1 and CDR2 from the germline V gene are SQVTM and ANQGSEA. For the CDR3, the DNA is TGCAGCGTGGGACAGGGACCAGGATACATTCAGTACTTC. Its translation: CSVGQGPGYIQYF. Full variable domain (outside the CDR3, taken from reference TRBV29-1 and TRBJ2-4): SAVISQKPSRDICQRGTSLTIQCQVDSQVTMMFWYRQQPGQSLTLIATANQGSEATYESGFVIDKFPISRPNLTFSTLTVSNMSPEDSSIYLCSVGQGPGYIQYFGAGTRLSVL.

In this sample, this clonotype turned up a few times. This chain connects TRBV20-1 to TRBJ1-4; no reliable D call. CDR1 and CDR2 from the germline V gene are DFQATT and SNEGSKA (reference sequence). The CDR3 consists of 13 residues. Trimming removed 2 bases from V and 8 bases from J, with 12 bases in between. Here the CDR3 DNA reads TGCAGTGCTAGAAATACAAACGGCGAAAAACTGTTTTTT. This encodes CSARNTNGEKLFF.

The sample holds a few counts of this clonotype. The chain couples TRBV2 to TRBJ2-3; the D is unclear. The CDR3 is 15 amino acids. Trimming shortened V by 6 bases and J by 0 bases, and 13 bases separated the two germline ends. Per the germline V gene, CDR1 is SNHLY and CDR2 is FYNNEI. Here the CDR3 reads CASRRRLTSTDTQYF. The CDR3 nucleotides read TGTGCCAGCAGGCGCAGGTTGACTAGCACAGATACGCAGTATTTT.

This clonotype was seen a few times. The chain employs TRBV30 and TRBJ1-6, with D possibly TRBD1 on 5 matching bases. Germline V gene sequence: CDR1 GTSNPN, CDR2 SVGIG (reference sequence). Trimming took 7 bases from V and 0 from J, leaving 13 bases between them. The length of the CDR3 is 15 residues. This CDR3 is CASPGRSSYNSPLHF. CDR3 nucleotide sequence: TGTGCCTCACCGGGACGCAGCTCCTATAATTCACCCCTCCACTTT.

This clonotype was seen repeatedly, ten times or more. The rearrangement joins TRBV7-9 to TRBJ2-7; D ambiguous. Germline V lookup: CDR1 SEHNR, CDR2 FQNEAQ (reference sequence). V was shortened by 5 bases and J by 4 bases, with 12 bases between the two germline ends. The CDR3 has 13 residues. The CDR3 nucleotides are TGTGCCAGCAGCCAAGTTAGCCGGTACGAGCAGTACTTC. Its protein is CASSQVSRYEQYF.

J is TRBJ2-7 and V is TRBV29-1, with a weak D call TRBD1 (5 bases). From germline, CDR1 is SQVTM and CDR2 ANQGSEA. The CDR3 totals 14 residues. The V end lost 6 bases, the J end lost 6 bases, and 21 bases lay between the germline ends. CDR3 sequence reads: CSVEIGRVKGEQYF. The CDR3 nucleotides are TGCAGCGTGGAAATAGGCAGGGTGAAGGGCGAGCAGTACTTC.

This clonotype has just a few counts. This chain connects TRBV20-1 to TRBJ2-2; D not resolved. Trimming left V 3 bases short and J 2 bases short, with 7 bases between. In germline, CDR1 is DFQATT, CDR2 SNEGSKA (reference sequence). The CDR3 has 13 amino acids. CDR3 bases: TGCAGTGCTAGTGCCCACAACACCGGGGAGCTGTTTTTT. Residues: CSASAHNTGELFF.

In this sample, this clonotype turned up a few times. The J gene is TRBJ2-7, the V gene TRBV5-1; the D gene is possibly TRBD2 (6 bases). V lost 0 bases and J lost 7, with 11 bases in between. The germline V gene has CDR1 SGHRS and CDR2 YFSETQ. The CDR3 runs to 13 residues. CDR3 coding DNA: TGCGCCAGCAGCTTGGACCCGGCGGGGGAGCAGTACTTC. Amino acid sequence: CASSLDPAGEQYF.

This clonotype was seen more than once but under ten times. The J gene is TRBJ2-5, the V gene TRBV9; 7 positions match TRBD2. Trimming took 1 base from V and 3 from J; bases not matched to a gene: 18. Germline values: CDR1 SGDLS, CDR2 YYNGEE. This CDR3 comprises 19 residues. CDR3 nucleotide sequence: TGTGCCAGCAGCGTATACTCCCGCGGGTGGTCGGGGAGGGAAGAGACCCAGTACTTC. Translating it yields CASSVYSRGWSGREETQYF.

This clonotype was picked up a small number of times. The V gene is TRBV6-2 or TRBV6-3, the J gene TRBJ1-1; D ambiguous. Germline-derived CDR1 and CDR2 are MNHEY and SVGEGT. This CDR3 contains 14 residues. The V gene lost 8 bases and the J gene lost 6 bases, with 19 bases spanning the gap. The CDR3 DNA follows: TGTGCCAGCGGGCACCAAGCTTCTGGATCTGAAGCTTTCTTT. It specifies CASGHQASGSEAFF.

The chain uses TRBV28 and TRBJ2-6, with 8 nucleotides matching TRBD1. CDR3 length: 16 amino acids. In germline, CDR1 is MDHEN, CDR2 SYDVKM. V shed 5 bases and J 2 bases; nucleotides not matched to a gene: 5. CDR3 amino acids: CASSEDRGPGANVLTF. CDR3 nucleotide sequence: TGTGCCAGCAGTGAAGACAGGGGTCCTGGGGCCAACGTCCTGACTTTC. The entire variable domain, with the rest obtained from reference TRBV28 and TRBJ2-6, is as follows: DVKVTQSSRYLVKRTGEKVFLECVQDMDHENMFWYRQDPGLGLRLIYFSYDVKMKEKGDIPEGYSVSREKKERFSLILESASTNQTSMYLCASSEDRGPGANVLTFGAGSRLTVL.

This rearrangement joins TRBV5-6 to TRBJ2-1, with a weak D call TRBD1 (6 bases). Trimming took off 3 bases at V and 8 bases at J, with 9 bases between the two ends. Germline V gene lookup returns CDR1 SGHDT and CDR2 YYEEEE. This CDR3 contains 12 residues. CDR3 loop: CASSSTGYEQFF. CDR3 nucleotide sequence: TGTGCCAGCAGCTCTACAGGGTATGAGCAGTTCTTC.

The CDR3 DNA is TGTGCCAGCAGCTTTTCGACAGGGTTGGTTTTCTTT. This translates into CASSFSTGLVFF. This chain joins TRBV7-8 and TRBJ1-1, with 7 bases that match TRBD1. Germline values: CDR1 SGHVS, CDR2 FQNEAQ. Unmatched junction bases numbered 8, after V lost 3 bases and J lost 13 bases. This CDR3 is 12 amino acids long.

This clonotype turned up a few times. The chain recombines TRBV7-2 with TRBJ2-7, with 7 bases fitting TRBD2. The CDR3 runs to 14 residues. The V and J ends lost 8 bases and 2 bases, in that order; junction bases with no gene match: 9. From germline, CDR1 is SGHTA and CDR2 FQGNSA. DNA of the CDR3: TGTGCCAGCTCGCCTAGAGGGAGGGCCTACGAGCAGTACGTC. This gives the protein CASSPRGRAYEQYV.